One sample yielded the 18 T cell receptor beta chains listed below, sequenced in a study of cytomegalovirus exposure and HLA in healthy donors. With 60 Vbeta and 13 Jbeta primers, the PCR was carried out. Assay: immunoSEQ multiplex PCR; the TCRdb copy retains only in-frame clones and omits some. The profile covers approximately 150,000 clones, with roughly 74% appearing a single time and over 4.5% taken by the ten largest. Sequencing input: PBMCs. These receptors all come from a male donor in good health and CMV-seronegative.

This clone was seen a few times. The chain recombines TRBV2 with TRBJ2-3; a possible D gene is TRBD2 (5 bases). V was cut by 2 bases and J by 2 bases, with 8 bases left in between. This CDR3 is 14 amino acids long. Germline CDR1 and CDR2: SNHLY and FYNNEI. The CDR3 sequence: CASSETSLTDTQYF. Written as DNA, the CDR3 is TGTGCCAGCAGTGAAACTAGTCTCACAGATACGCAGTATTTT.

This clone was detected once. This rearrangement joins TRBV7-2 to TRBJ1-2; 7 nucleotides line up with TRBD1. The germline V gene has CDR1 SGHTA and CDR2 FQGNSA. V lost 4 bases, J lost 4 bases, and 6 bases stayed unmatched. The CDR3 covers 14 residues. The CDR3 DNA reads TGTGCCAGCAGCTCGGGACAGTACGCCTATGGCTACACCTTC. This sequence encodes CASSSGQYAYGYTF.

The V gene is TRBV18, the J gene TRBJ2-7; 10 nucleotides line up with TRBD2. The CDR3 contains 15 residues. Germline V gene lookup returns CDR1 KGHSH and CDR2 LQKENI. V lost 3 bases to trimming and J lost 5 bases; unmatched junction nucleotides: 7. The CDR3 coding sequence is TGTGCCAGCTCACCGTCCGGACTAGCGGCCAACGAGCAGTACTTC. It encodes CASSPSGLAANEQYF.

This clone was recorded a few times. The chain is built from TRBV4-3 and TRBJ2-3; tentative D call: TRBD2 (6 bases). In germline, CDR1 is LGHNA, CDR2 YSLEER. The CDR3 sequence is 15 residues long. V was trimmed by 1 base and J by 0 bases, leaving 8 bases between them. CDR3 in amino acids: CASSQAGTSTDTQYF. Written as DNA, the CDR3 is TGCGCCAGCAGCCAAGCCGGGACTAGCACAGATACGCAGTATTTT.

V and J are TRBV2 and TRBJ2-7, with 13 bases that match TRBD2. Trimming cost V 5 bases and J 7 bases; bases outside gene matches: 8. The CDR3 totals 15 residues. CDR1 and CDR2 (germline): SNHLY, FYNNEI. DNA of the CDR3: TGTGCCAGCAGTTCCCGTGGACTAGCGGGAGATGAGCAGTACTTC. This encodes CASSSRGLAGDEQYF.

The chain has TRBV27 and TRBJ1-5, with TRBD1 matching 8 bases. Germline-derived CDR1 and CDR2 are MNHEY and SMNVEV (reference sequence). The CDR3 length is 14 residues. V dropped 6 bases and J dropped 5; count of bases not matched to a gene: 6. In nucleotides, the CDR3 is TGTGCCAGCAGAGGACAGGGACCATATCAGCCCCAGCATTTT. The encoded protein is CASRGQGPYQPQHF.

The chain combines TRBV29-1 with TRBJ2-1, with D uncertain. V lost 4 bases to trimming and J lost 12 bases, with 10 bases between them. This CDR3 is built from 10 residues. The germline CDR1 and CDR2 sequences are SQVTM and ANQGSEA. The CDR3, as DNA: TGCAGCGTTGCAAGTGGCCGGCAGTTCTTC. Translation: CSVASGRQFF.

The chain employs TRBV7-9 and TRBJ1-1; D gene unclear. V shed 0 bases and J shed 12 bases, with 5 bases lying between them. The CDR3 sequence is 10 residues long. Germline CDR1 SEHNR, CDR2 FQNEAQ (reference sequence). The CDR3 coding sequence is TGTGCCAGCAGCTTAGCGCGTCCTTTCTTT. Its translation: CASSLARPFF.

The chain combines TRBV6-6 with TRBJ2-5; no definite D call. The J call may be incorrect, as the DNA end agrees better with TRBJ2-7. CDR3 size: 14 residues. Germline values: CDR1 MNHNY, CDR2 SVGAGI (reference sequence). The CDR3 reads CASRRHADVGEQYF. For the CDR3, the DNA is TGTGCCAGCAGGAGACACGCAGATGTCGGCGAGCAGTACTTC.

The CDR3 DNA reads TGTGCCACGCGGCGCGACTCCTACGAGCAGTACTTC. Translation: CATRRDSYEQYF. The chain carries TRBV28 and TRBJ2-7; D is uncertain. The germline V gene has CDR1 MDHEN and CDR2 SYDVKM. The CDR3 contains 12 residues. V lost 10 bases and J lost 0, with 10 bases in between.

This chain uses TRBV5-1 with TRBJ2-6; maybe TRBD2 (6 bases). Between the trimmed V and J ends, which lost 7 bases and 0 bases, there was a span of 14 bases. CDR3 size: 16 residues. The germline V gene has CDR1 SGHRS and CDR2 YFSETQ. CDR3 sequence reads: CASGGTVGSGANVLTF. In nucleotides, the CDR3 is TGCGCCAGCGGCGGGACGGTGGGCTCTGGGGCCAACGTCCTGACTTTC.

The chain carries TRBV5-4 and TRBJ2-3; TRBD2 might be the D (6 bases). V lost 4 bases to trimming and J lost 2 bases, with 14 bases between them. The CDR3 spans 15 residues. CDR1 and CDR2 (germline): SGHNT, YYREEE (reference sequence). CDR3 coding DNA: TGTGCCAGCAGCCGGGACTCCCATATCACAGATACGCAGTATTTT. Translated: CASSRDSHITDTQYF.

The chain is built from TRBV5-4 and TRBJ2-1; 14 nucleotides agree with TRBD2. Germline values: CDR1 SGHNT, CDR2 YYREEE (reference sequence). The J segment lost 5 bases and the V segment lost 4 bases, leaving 8 bases of the junction unmatched. This CDR3 is built from 17 residues. As DNA, the CDR3 is TGTGCCAGCAGCCCAGGGACTAGCGGGAGTAGGAACAATGAGCAGTTCTTC. It is translated as CASSPGTSGSRNNEQFF.

The CDR3 DNA sequence: TGTGCCAGCAGCTCGCAGGGGGCGGGGGAGCAGTACTTC. This translates into CASSSQGAGEQYF. The chain employs TRBV7-9 and TRBJ2-7; 8 bases map to TRBD1. The CDR3 runs to 13 residues. V shed 4 bases and J 7 bases; nucleotides not matched to a gene: 6. CDR1 is SEHNR and CDR2 is FQNEAQ in the germline V gene (reference sequence).

The V call is TRBV5-1, the J call TRBJ2-1; possibly TRBD1 for D (7 bases). The CDR3 runs to 12 residues. Trimming took 7 bases from V and 10 from J, leaving 15 bases between them. CDR1 SGHRS and CDR2 YFSETQ come from the germline V gene. The CDR3 sequence: CASFNPGGEQFF. Here the CDR3 DNA reads TGCGCCAGCTTCAATCCAGGGGGGGAGCAGTTCTTC.

The rearrangement uses TRBV13 and TRBJ2-1, with D tentatively TRBD1 (6 bases). The CDR3 consists of 16 residues. Per germline, CDR1 PRHDT and CDR2 FYEKMQ (reference sequence). The V end lost 4 bases, the J end lost 3 bases, and 16 bases lay between the germline ends. CDR3: CASSSQGYGIYNEQFF. DNA for the CDR3: TGTGCCAGCAGCTCACAGGGATATGGGATCTACAATGAGCAGTTCTTC.

The genes are TRBV2 and TRBJ2-5, with 7 nucleotides matching TRBD2. The CDR3 runs to 13 residues. The V and J ends lost 7 bases and 3 bases, in that order; junction bases with no gene match: 5. Germline CDR1 SNHLY, CDR2 FYNNEI. CDR3: CASKRGEEETQYF. DNA for the CDR3: TGTGCCAGCAAACGGGGGGAGGAAGAGACCCAGTACTTC.

This chain connects TRBV5-4 to TRBJ1-4, with D perhaps TRBD1 (6 bases). V was cut by 1 base and J by 8 bases, with 15 bases left in between. The CDR3 contains 15 residues. Germline-derived CDR1 and CDR2 are SGHNT and YYREEE (reference sequence). The CDR3 DNA follows: TGTGCCAGCAGCTTGCGGGGGGCCGGGGGGGAAAAACTGTTTTTT. Translation gives CASSLRGAGGEKLFF. Looking up the rest from reference TRBV5-4 and TRBJ1-4 gives the full variable domain: ETGVTQSPTHLIKTRGQQVTLRCSSQSGHNTVSWYQQALGQGPQFIFQYYREEENGRGNFPPRFSGLQFPNYSSELNVNALELDDSALYLCASSLRGAGGEKLFFGSGTQLSVL.